The 17 T cell receptor beta chains given below trace back to one sample, sequenced in a study of CXCR3-negative and CXCR3-positive naive CD8 T cells. Findings and limits, study-wide: When CXCR3-positive naive cells were set against CXCR3-negative naive cells, the former had more hydrophobic TRB CDR3s.

With UMI labels, 5' RACE was used to prepare the TRB cDNA libraries. From its re-call of the 5' RACE reads, TCRdb lists each CDR3 protein once, without DNA. This repertoire comprises some 150,000 distinct CDR3 sequences; its ten largest clones make up 0.41%. The antigens these receptors bind are not known. The sequencing input was naive CXCR3+ CD8+ T cells from blood. Described subset: CD45RO-CCR7+CD27+CD95- naive CD8+ T cells expressing CXCR3 (TNR3+). These receptors were obtained from a human donor in good health. Some clones in this sample may be carry-over from other donors' samples.

The gene calls are TRBV29-1 and TRBJ1-1; TCRdb indicates TRBD1, and absent DNA this call remains unverified. Germline loops: CDR1 SQVTM, CDR2 ANQGSEA. CDR3 length: 11 residues. The CDR3 is CSAPLRDEAFF.

The V call is TRBV21-1, the J call TRBJ2-7; TCRdb returns TRBD1, unconfirmable since there is no DNA. TRBV21-1 is classified as a pseudogene. This CDR3 has 20 amino acids. The chain's CDR3 is CASSKRAAPLNGTSSYEQYF.

The chain combines TRBV15 with TRBJ2-7; TCRdb reports TRBD2, a call that lacks DNA to check it against. Per germline, CDR1 LNHNV and CDR2 YYDKDF (reference sequence). CDR3 length equals 13 residues. CDR3 sequence reads: CATRLAGFYEQYF.

This chain uses TRBV29-1 with TRBJ2-2; the D call of TRBD1 rests on TCRdb alone, since no DNA is present to check it. The CDR3 totals 14 residues. The germline gives CDR1 SQVTM, CDR2 ANQGSEA. The CDR3 sequence: CSAPGTVNTGELFF.

The chain couples TRBV2 to TRBJ2-7; the TCRdb D gene call, TRBD1, has no DNA to confirm it. In germline, CDR1 is SNHLY, CDR2 FYNNEI. The CDR3 extends over 13 amino acids. The CDR3 region is CASSEVPELEQYF.

The rearrangement joins TRBV29-1 to TRBJ2-5. Germline V lookup: CDR1 SQVTM, CDR2 ANQGSEA. There are 13 residues in the CDR3. This chain's CDR3 is CSVDEGNQETQYF.

Here the CDR3 reads CASSSEISRGLAGSEDTQYF. The chain uses TRBV7-8 and TRBJ2-3; with no DNA, the TCRdb D assignment of TRBD2 cannot be verified. Per the germline V gene, CDR1 is SGHVS and CDR2 is FQNEAQ. The CDR3 sequence is 20 residues long.

V and J are TRBV29-1 and TRBJ2-5; no DNA is available, so the TRBD2 call from TCRdb remains unchecked. In germline, CDR1 is SQVTM, CDR2 ANQGSEA. The length of the CDR3 is 15 residues. This CDR3 reads CSDLPGTSGGETQYF.

The CDR3 sequence is CSALPGQKGEQYF. The V and J genes are TRBV29-1 and TRBJ2-7; TCRdb outputs TRBD1, but without DNA this stays unchecked. Germline V CDR1 and CDR2: SQVTM, ANQGSEA. This CDR3 is 13 amino acids long.

This chain joins TRBV9 and TRBJ2-2. This CDR3 spans 14 amino acids. CDR1 is SGDLS and CDR2 is YYNGEE in the germline V gene. CDR3 sequence: CASSPRQNTGELFF. The variable domain in full, with the rest retrieved from reference TRBV9 and TRBJ2-2, is DSGVTQTPKHLITATGQRVTLRCSPRSGDLSVYWYQQSLDQGLQFLIQYYNGEERAKGNILERFSAQQFPDLHSELNLSSLELGDSALYFCASSPRQNTGELFFGEGSRLTVL.

The chain joins TRBV27 to TRBJ1-2; TCRdb selects TRBD1, and the lack of DNA leaves this call unchecked. This CDR3 has 13 amino acids. Germline V gives CDR1 MNHEY, CDR2 SMNVEV (reference sequence). This CDR3 reads CASSSGTAYGYTF.

The chain links TRBV7-8 to TRBJ1-1; the D call from TCRdb, TRBD1, cannot be confirmed without DNA. Germline V gene lookup returns CDR1 SGHVS and CDR2 FQNEAQ. This CDR3 is built from 17 residues. The CDR3 loop reads CASTLFRTGTVNTEAFF. Complete variable domain (other parts from reference TRBV7-8 and TRBJ1-1): GAGVSQSPRYKVAKRGQDVALRCDPISGHVSLFWYQQALGQGPEFLTYFQNEAQLDKSGLPSDRFFAERPEGSVSTLKIQRTQQEDSAVYLCASTLFRTGTVNTEAFFGQGTRLTVV.

The chain recombines TRBV29-1 with TRBJ2-1; TCRdb indicates TRBD1, and absent DNA this call remains unverified. Germline CDR1 SQVTM, CDR2 ANQGSEA. The CDR3 has 15 residues. The CDR3 loop is CSVEDPRGGLNEQFF.

V is TRBV9 and J is TRBJ1-2; the D call of TRBD1 rests on TCRdb alone, since no DNA is present to check it. CDR3 length: 16 residues. CDR1 SGDLS and CDR2 YYNGEE come from the germline V gene. CDR3 region: CASSAQGQPSNYGYTF. Supplemented by reference TRBV9 and TRBJ1-2, the full variable domain reads DSGVTQTPKHLITATGQRVTLRCSPRSGDLSVYWYQQSLDQGLQFLIQYYNGEERAKGNILERFSAQQFPDLHSELNLSSLELGDSALYFCASSAQGQPSNYGYTFGSGTRLTVV.

The chain joins TRBV6-2 or TRBV6-3 to TRBJ2-7; TCRdb designates TRBD2, a call that cannot be tested without DNA. The CDR3 spans 16 residues. CDR1 and CDR2 from the germline V gene are MNHEY and SVGEGT. The CDR3 spells CASSYSLGLSSYEQYF.

This chain joins TRBV7-9 and TRBJ2-1. Per germline, CDR1 SEHNR and CDR2 FQNEAQ (reference sequence). The CDR3 is 14 residues long. This CDR3 is CASSSIRTHNEQFF.

The rearrangement links TRBV4-3 to TRBJ2-7; without DNA, the TCRdb call of TRBD1 cannot be checked. Looked up from germline, CDR1 is LGHNA and CDR2 is YSLEER. This CDR3 contains 15 residues. The CDR3 here is CASSQDRGFGYEQYF.